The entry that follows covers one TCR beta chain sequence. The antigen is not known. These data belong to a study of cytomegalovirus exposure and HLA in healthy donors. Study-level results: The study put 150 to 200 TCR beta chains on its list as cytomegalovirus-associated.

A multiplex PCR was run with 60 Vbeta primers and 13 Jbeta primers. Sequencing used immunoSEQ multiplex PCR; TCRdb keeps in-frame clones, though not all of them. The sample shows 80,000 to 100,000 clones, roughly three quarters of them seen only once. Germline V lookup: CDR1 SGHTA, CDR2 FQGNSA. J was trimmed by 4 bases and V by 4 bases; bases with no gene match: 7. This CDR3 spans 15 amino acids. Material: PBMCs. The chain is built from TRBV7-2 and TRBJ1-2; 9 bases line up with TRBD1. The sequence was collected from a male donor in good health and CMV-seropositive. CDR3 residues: CASSYWDRESYGYTF. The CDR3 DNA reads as TGTGCCAGCAGCTATTGGGACAGGGAGTCCTATGGCTACACCTTC.